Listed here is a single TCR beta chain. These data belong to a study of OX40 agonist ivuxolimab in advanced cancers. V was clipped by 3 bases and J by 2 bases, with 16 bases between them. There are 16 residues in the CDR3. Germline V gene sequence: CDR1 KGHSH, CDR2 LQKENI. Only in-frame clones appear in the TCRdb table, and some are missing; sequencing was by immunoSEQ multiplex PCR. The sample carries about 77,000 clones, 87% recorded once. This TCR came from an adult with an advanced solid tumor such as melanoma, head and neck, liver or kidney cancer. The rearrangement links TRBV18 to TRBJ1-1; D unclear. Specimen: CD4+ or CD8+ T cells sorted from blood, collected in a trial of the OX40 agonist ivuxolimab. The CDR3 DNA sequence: TGTGCCAGCTCACCCCTACTGTCCTCTCCCAACACTGAAGCTTTCTTT. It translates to CASSPLLSSPNTEAFF.